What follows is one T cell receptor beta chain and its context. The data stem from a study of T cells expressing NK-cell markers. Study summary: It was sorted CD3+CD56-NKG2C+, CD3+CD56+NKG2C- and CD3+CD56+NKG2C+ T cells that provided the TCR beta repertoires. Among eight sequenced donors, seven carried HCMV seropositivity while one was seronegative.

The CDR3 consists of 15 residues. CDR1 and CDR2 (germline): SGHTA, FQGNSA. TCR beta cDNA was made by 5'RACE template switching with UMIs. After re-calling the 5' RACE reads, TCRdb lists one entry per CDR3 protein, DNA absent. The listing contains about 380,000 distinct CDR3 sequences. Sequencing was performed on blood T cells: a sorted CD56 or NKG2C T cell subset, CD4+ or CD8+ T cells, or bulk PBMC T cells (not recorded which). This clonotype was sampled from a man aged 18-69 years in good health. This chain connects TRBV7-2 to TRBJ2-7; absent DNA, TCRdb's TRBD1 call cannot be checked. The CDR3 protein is CASGRPRGSSYEQYF.